This TCR beta chain was sequenced for a study of blood T cells in healthy people across ages. This clonotype was counted a few times. Germline values: CDR1 MNHEY, CDR2 SVGEGT. The CDR3 covers 15 residues. Trimming left V 5 bases short and J 2 bases short, with 13 bases between. Donation came from healthy Caucasian individuals in Russia who were aged 6 to 90. Using a J-beta primer mix together with a sample-barcoded 5' primer, a second PCR was run for roughly 6 to 12 cycles. Tagging of each cDNA molecule was performed by a template-switch adaptor with 12 random nucleotides. TCRdb re-called the 5' RACE reads through MiXCR, storing one row per CDR3 protein. The table records 650,000 to 800,000 distinct CDR3 sequences, roughly 44% of them present only once.

V and J are TRBV6-2 or TRBV6-3 and TRBJ1-5; possible D gene TRBD1, 6 bases. The origin of this receptor is a man between 60 and 70 years old in good health. Specimen: blood. The CDR3 DNA reads TGTGCCAGCAGTCGACAGGCCGGGGGCAATCAGCCCCAGCATTTT. It is translated as CASSRQAGGNQPQHF.